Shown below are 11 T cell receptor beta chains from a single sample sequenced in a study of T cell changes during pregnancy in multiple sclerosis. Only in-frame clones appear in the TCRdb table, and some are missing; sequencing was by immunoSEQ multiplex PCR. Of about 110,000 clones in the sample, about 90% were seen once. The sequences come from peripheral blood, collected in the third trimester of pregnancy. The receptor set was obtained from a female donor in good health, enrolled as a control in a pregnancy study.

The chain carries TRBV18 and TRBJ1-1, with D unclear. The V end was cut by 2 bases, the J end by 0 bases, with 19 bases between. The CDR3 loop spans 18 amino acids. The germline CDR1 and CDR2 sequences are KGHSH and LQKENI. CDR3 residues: CASSPKQLSQSMNTEAFF. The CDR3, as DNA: TGTGCCAGCTCACCAAAACAGTTATCCCAATCAATGAACACTGAAGCTTTCTTT.

CDR3 protein: CASSMGALGGYTF. The CDR3 coding sequence is TGTGCCAGTAGTATGGGGGCCTTGGGAGGCTACACCTTC. The chain employs TRBV19 and TRBJ1-2; TRBD1 might be the D (6 bases). Trimming shortened V by 3 bases and J by 8 bases, and 13 bases separated the two germline ends. This CDR3 is built from 13 residues. Per the germline V gene, CDR1 is LNHDA and CDR2 is SQIVND (reference sequence).

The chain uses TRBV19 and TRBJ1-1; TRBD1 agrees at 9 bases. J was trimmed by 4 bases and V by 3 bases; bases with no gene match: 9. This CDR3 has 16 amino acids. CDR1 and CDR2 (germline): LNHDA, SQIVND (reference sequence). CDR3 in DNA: TGTGCCAGTAGTATTGGGACAGGGACGGTGGGCACTGAAGCTTTCTTT. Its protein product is CASSIGTGTVGTEAFF. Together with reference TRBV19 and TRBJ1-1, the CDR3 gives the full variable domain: DGGITQSPKYLFRKEGQNVTLSCEQNLNHDAMYWYRQDPGQGLRLIYYSQIVNDFQKGDIAEGYSVSREKKESFPLTVTSAQKNPTAFYLCASSIGTGTVGTEAFFGQGTRLTVV.

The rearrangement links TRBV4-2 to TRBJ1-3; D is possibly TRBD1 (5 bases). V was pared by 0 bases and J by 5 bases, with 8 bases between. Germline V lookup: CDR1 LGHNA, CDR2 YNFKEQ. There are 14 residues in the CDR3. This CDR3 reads CASSQEGARNTIYF. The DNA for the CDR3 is TGTGCCAGCAGCCAAGAAGGGGCCCGAAACACCATATATTTT.

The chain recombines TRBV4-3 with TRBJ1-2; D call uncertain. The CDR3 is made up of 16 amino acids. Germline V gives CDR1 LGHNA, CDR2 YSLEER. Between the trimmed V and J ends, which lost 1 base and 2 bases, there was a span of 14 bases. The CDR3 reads CASSQVVRDKNYGYTF. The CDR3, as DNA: TGCGCCAGCAGCCAAGTCGTTCGGGATAAGAACTATGGCTACACCTTC.

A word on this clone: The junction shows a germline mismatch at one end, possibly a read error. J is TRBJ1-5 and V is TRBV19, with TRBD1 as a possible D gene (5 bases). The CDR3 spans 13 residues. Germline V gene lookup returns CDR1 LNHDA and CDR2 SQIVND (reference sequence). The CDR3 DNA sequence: TGTGCCAGTAGTAGTCAGGGCAACCAGCCCCAGCATTTT. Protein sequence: CASSSQGNQPQHF.

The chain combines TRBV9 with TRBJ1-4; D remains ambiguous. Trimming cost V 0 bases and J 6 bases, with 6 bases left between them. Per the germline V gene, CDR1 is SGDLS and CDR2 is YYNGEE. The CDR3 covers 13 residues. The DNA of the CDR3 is TGTGCCAGCAGCGTAGGGGAGGATGAAAAACTGTTTTTT. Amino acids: CASSVGEDEKLFF.

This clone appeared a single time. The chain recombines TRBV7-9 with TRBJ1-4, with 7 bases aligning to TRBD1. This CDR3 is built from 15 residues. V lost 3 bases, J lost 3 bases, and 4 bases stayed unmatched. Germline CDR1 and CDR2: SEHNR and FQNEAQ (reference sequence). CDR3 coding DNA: TGTGCCAGCAGCTTCACAGGGGATCCTAATGAAAAACTGTTTTTT. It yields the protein CASSFTGDPNEKLFF.

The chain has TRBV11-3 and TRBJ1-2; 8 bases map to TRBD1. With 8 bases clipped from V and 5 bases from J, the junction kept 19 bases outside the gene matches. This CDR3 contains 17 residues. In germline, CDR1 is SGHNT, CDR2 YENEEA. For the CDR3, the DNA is TGTGCCAGCGCTGGGCCCGCTCACAGGGGGTCCCCTTATGGCTACACCTTC. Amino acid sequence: CASAGPAHRGSPYGYTF.

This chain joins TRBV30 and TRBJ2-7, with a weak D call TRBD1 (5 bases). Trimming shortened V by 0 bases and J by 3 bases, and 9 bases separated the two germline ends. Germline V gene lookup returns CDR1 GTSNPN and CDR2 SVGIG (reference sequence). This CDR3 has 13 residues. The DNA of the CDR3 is TGTGCCTGGAGTGTAGGGGTTATCTACGAGCAGTACTTC. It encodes CAWSVGVIYEQYF.

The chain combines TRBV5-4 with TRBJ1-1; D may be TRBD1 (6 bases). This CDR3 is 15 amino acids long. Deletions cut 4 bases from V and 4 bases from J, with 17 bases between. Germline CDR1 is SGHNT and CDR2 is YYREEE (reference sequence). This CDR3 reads CASSIEGGRSTEAFF. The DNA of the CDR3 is TGTGCCAGCAGCATCGAGGGGGGGCGTAGCACTGAAGCTTTCTTT.